Listed below are T cell receptor beta chains from one sample, sequenced in a study of beta chain features in type 1 diabetes. Profiling relied on immunoSEQ multiplex PCR, and the TCRdb table lists in-frame clones only, not all of them. The sample has over 300,000 clones, about a tenth seen once. What was sequenced was central memory CD4+ T cells from blood. The receptors originated from a young man with type 1 diabetes. CDR3s include the opening cysteine and the closing phenylalanine or tryptophan. The D gene is left open where the match is weak. A clone size is listed for some rows: how often the clone was seen (once, few, many), or a class if it is expanded.

>TRBV11-2|.|TRBD2|15|TRBJ2-7
TGTGCCAGCAGCCCCGGCGGGACTAGCGCCTACGAGCAGTACTTC
CASSPGGTSAYEQYF
>TRBV21-1|few|.|17|TRBJ1-3
TGTGCCAGCAGCAAAGTTGGGTCTCGGAACTCTGGAAACACCATATATTTT
CASSKVGSRNSGNTIYF
>TRBV15|few|.|12|TRBJ1-6
TGTGCCACCAGCAGAGATAGTGGAGTCCTCCACTTT
CATSRDSGVLHF
>TRBV10-2|few|.|13|TRBJ1-1
TGCGCCAGCAGTGTCGGGGTGAACACTGAAGCTTTCTTT
CASSVGVNTEAFF
>TRBV28|.|.|16|TRBJ1-2
TGTGCCAGCAGACCTCCGGGGGGAGGTCCGGGTTATGGCTACACCTTC
CASRPPGGGPGYGYTF
>TRBV12-2|few|.|17|TRBJ2-5
TGTGCAAGTCGCTTAGCGTCGCTAGGCGGGCTTCAAGAGACCCAGTACTTC
CASRLASLGGLQETQYF
>TRBV4-3|.|TRBD1|18|TRBJ2-4
TGCGCCAGCAGCCAAGACCTCTTGCTACAGGGGTCCAAAAACATTCAGTACTTC
CASSQDLLLQGSKNIQYF
>TRBV29-1|.|.|13|TRBJ1-4
TGCAGCGTGGGTTTGGCGGGTAATGAAAAACTGTTTTTT
CSVGLAGNEKLFF
>TRBV5-1|few|.|14|TRBJ2-1
TGCGCCAGCAGCTTGACTAGCTCCTACAATGAGCAGTTCTTC
CASSLTSSYNEQFF
>TRBV5-6|few|.|13|TRBJ2-7
TGTGCCAGCAGCGGGGGCCTACGACCCGAGCAGTACTTC
CASSGGLRPEQYF
>TRBV5-1|many|.|15|TRBJ2-6
TGCGCCAGCAGCTTGGAAGACTCTGGGGCCAACGTCCTGACTTTC
CASSLEDSGANVLTF
>TRBV28|.|.|13|TRBJ2-7
TGTGCCAGCAGTTCAACAGGGCGCGGAGTTTCGTACTTC
CASSSTGRGVSYF
>TRBV7-8|few|.|13|TRBJ1-5
TGTGCCAGCAGCTTAGGAGGGGGTCAGCCCCAGCATTTT
CASSLGGGQPQHF
>TRBV7-2|.|.|15|TRBJ1-1
TGTGCCAGCAGCCAAGGAATAGGGATGAACACTGAAGCTTTCTTT
CASSQGIGMNTEAFF
>TRBV18|few|TRBD1|15|TRBJ2-7
TGTGCCAGCTCACCACACCAGGGGGCGGACTACGAGCAGTACTTC
CASSPHQGADYEQYF
>TRBV27|few|TRBD1|15|TRBJ2-1
TGTGCCAGCAGTTACCGGACAGGAGCTAACAATGAGCAGTTCTTC
CASSYRTGANNEQFF
>TRBV7-2|.|.|15|TRBJ1-6
TGTGCCAGCAGCCCATCTACACCAGGGTTAAAGGCCCTCCACTTT
CASSPSTPGLKALHF
>TRBV27|.|.|14|TRBJ2-2
TGTGCCAGCAGACCTTTCTCGAACACCGGGGAGCTGTTTTTT
CASRPFSNTGELFF
>TRBV6-6|few|.|13|TRBJ2-7
TGTGCCAGCAGTTACACCAGGGCCTACGAGCAGTACTTC
CASSYTRAYEQYF
>TRBV20-1|few|.|11|TRBJ1-1
TGCAGTGCTAGAGAACAGGGCCAGGCTTTCTTT
CSAREQGQAFF
>TRBV10-3|.|TRBD1|14|TRBJ1-2
TGTGCCATCAGCGGGACAGGGAAGGGATATGGCTACACCTTC
CAISGTGKGYGYTF
>TRBV7-9|few|.|14|TRBJ1-1
TGTGCCAGCAGCTTACTTCCACAGAACACTGAAGCTTTCTTT
CASSLLPQNTEAFF
>TRBV11-2|.|TRBD2|15|TRBJ2-7
TGTGCCAGCAGCCCTACGGGACTAGCGGGGGAAGAGCAGTACTTC
CASSPTGLAGEEQYF
>TRBV7-2|.|.|15|TRBJ1-4
TGTGCCAGCAGCCCGATGGGGGGAGTGGATGAAAAACTGTTTTTT
CASSPMGGVDEKLFF
>TRBV5-1|.|TRBD1|17|TRBJ1-3
TGCGCCAGCAGCTACGGCGGTCTAACAGGGGCCGGAAACACCATATATTTT
CASSYGGLTGAGNTIYF
>TRBV18|few|.|15|TRBJ2-3
TGTGCCAGCTCACCGCCTGGGCGGAGCACAGATACGCAGTATTTT
CASSPPGRSTDTQYF
>TRBV30|few|TRBD1|12|TRBJ1-5
TGTGCCTGGAGTGTGCGACAGGGGCTACAGCATTTT
CAWSVRQGLQHF
>TRBV9|few|.|15|TRBJ1-4
TGTGCCAGCAGCCTCGGCTTTGCAACTAATGAAAAACTGTTTTTT
CASSLGFATNEKLFF
>TRBV30|few|.|11|TRBJ1-4
TGTGCCTGGAGTCATTGGGAAAAACTGTTTTTT
CAWSHWEKLFF
>TRBV28|few|TRBD1|15|TRBJ1-4
TGTGCCAGCAGCCCCGCGGAGGGGGCGCGGGGAAAACTGTTTTTT
CASSPAEGARGKLFF
>TRBV2|few|.|14|TRBJ2-1
TGTGCCAGCAGTGATAACTATCTATACAATGAGCAGTTCTTC
CASSDNYLYNEQFF
>TRBV29-1|few|.|14|TRBJ1-1
TGCAGCGTTATCCTCTGGGGAGAGGACACTGAAGCTTTCTTT
CSVILWGEDTEAFF
>TRBV25-1|few|.|14|TRBJ2-5
TGTGCCAGCACTAAGACATGGGCGGGAGAGACCCAGTACTTC
CASTKTWAGETQYF
>TRBV7-9|.|.|12|TRBJ2-7
TGTGCCAGCAGCTTAAGCTCCTACGAGCAGTACTTC
CASSLSSYEQYF
>TRBV28|few|TRBD1|14|TRBJ2-5
TGTGCCAGTGGCCCGGGACAGGGTTTAGAGACCCAGTACTTC
CASGPGQGLETQYF
>TRBV5-4|.|.|14|TRBJ1-5
TGTGCCAGCAGCTTGGACGGAGGGAATCAGCCCCAGCATTTT
CASSLDGGNQPQHF
>TRBV7-9|few|TRBD1|13|TRBJ1-2
TGTGCCAGCAGCTCGTCGACAGGGGCTGGCTACACCTTC
CASSSSTGAGYTF
>TRBV28|.|TRBD2|15|TRBJ2-1
TGTGCCAGCAGACCCTCAGGGCTAGCGGGCGCTTGGGGGTTCTTC
CASRPSGLAGAWGFF
>TRBV13|many|.|15|TRBJ1-4
TGTGCCAGCAGCTTAAGATCCCCAACTAATGAAAAACTGTTTTTT
CASSLRSPTNEKLFF
>TRBV15|.|.|15|TRBJ2-3
TGTGCCACCAGCAGAGATTCCGCAGTCACAGATACGCAGTATTTT
CATSRDSAVTDTQYF
>TRBV6-5|.|TRBD2|14|TRBJ2-3
TGTGCCAGCAGTTTGCAAGGGAGGGCAGATACGCAGTATTTT
CASSLQGRADTQYF
>TRBV13|few|TRBD1|13|TRBJ1-1
TGTGCCAGCAGCTGGGACAGAAGGACTGAAGCTTTCTTT
CASSWDRRTEAFF
>TRBV7-2|.|.|13|TRBJ1-1
TGTGCCAGCAGCTTTTCGGTGAACACTGAAGCTTTCTTT
CASSFSVNTEAFF
>TRBV11-2|few|.|13|TRBJ1-2
TGTGCCAGCAGCGACCCCATCCTCTATGGCTACACCTTC
CASSDPILYGYTF
>TRBV25-1|few|.|15|TRBJ1-1
TGTGCCAGCAGTGATCAGGGCGCGGTATGGACTGAAGCTTTCTTT
CASSDQGAVWTEAFF
>TRBV7-9|many|.|12|TRBJ2-7
TGTGCCAGCAGCCGAGAGGCCCACGAGCAGTACTTC
CASSREAHEQYF
>TRBV6-4|.|TRBD1|13|TRBJ1-2
TGTGCCAGCAGTGACTCCCAGGGGGATGGCTACACCTTC
CASSDSQGDGYTF
>TRBV28|few|.|15|TRBJ2-7
TGTGCCAGCAGTCTGCCCCAGAGGGGGTTCTACGAGCAGTACTTC
CASSLPQRGFYEQYF
>TRBV4-3|few|TRBD1|15|TRBJ1-2
TGCGCCAGCAGCCAAGAAGGGACAGGGGGTTATGGCTACACCTTC
CASSQEGTGGYGYTF
>TRBV7-2|few|.|16|TRBJ1-5
TGTGCCAGCAGCTTAGGGCCAGGGTCAGCCAATCAGCCCCAGCATTTT
CASSLGPGSANQPQHF
>TRBV7-9|few|.|16|TRBJ2-1
TGTGCCAGCAGCGGGGGGGCCCTTGGGTCCTACAATGAGCAGTTCTTC
CASSGGALGSYNEQFF
>TRBV29-1|.|.|11|TRBJ1-2
TGCAGCGTTGAAGGGACCGGGGGCTACACCTTC
CSVEGTGGYTF
>TRBV2|few|TRBD2|14|TRBJ2-3
TGTGCCAGCACCCTTGGGCGGGGGACAGATACGCAGTATTTT
CASTLGRGTDTQYF
>TRBV7-8|.|.|15|TRBJ2-1
TGTGCCAGCAGCTTAGAGGGGACGGACTACAATGAGCAGTTCTTC
CASSLEGTDYNEQFF
>TRBV4-3|many|.|15|TRBJ2-7
TGCGCCAGCAGCCAAGACAGCCGGCCTAACTACGAGCAGTACTTC
CASSQDSRPNYEQYF